Reported below is one TCR beta chain. As yet, its antigen is unknown. The data stem from a study of early T cells in non-severe SARS-CoV-2 infection. Tagging with unique molecular identifiers was applied to individual cDNA molecules. Via MiXCR, TCRdb re-called the 5' RACE reads, giving one row per CDR3 protein. Of over 60,000 distinct CDR3 sequences in the sample, over 9.5% were seen once. Per germline, CDR1 SGDLS and CDR2 YYNGEE. CDR3 length equals 13 residues. Trimming cost V 0 bases and J 11 bases, with 14 bases left between them. Study-level findings and limits: Reliance on VDJdb matching favored anti-spike CD8 responses; private and CD4 specificities were missed.

Material: whole blood, obtained at baseline. This sequence joins TRBV9 and TRBJ1-1; D remains ambiguous. This receptor was identified in an adult who was a healthcare worker with PCR-confirmed SARS-CoV-2 infection or an uninfected control (not recorded which). The CDR3 loop reads CASSVEEADKAFF. The CDR3, as DNA: TGTGCCAGCAGCGTAGAGGAGGCTGATAAGGCTTTCTTT. Based on the CDR3 plus reference TRBV9 and TRBJ1-1, the full variable domain is DSGVTQTPKHLITATGQRVTLRCSPRSGDLSVYWYQQSLDQGLQFLIQYYNGEERAKGNILERFSAQQFPDLHSELNLSSLELGDSALYFCASSVEEADKAFFGQGTRLTVV.